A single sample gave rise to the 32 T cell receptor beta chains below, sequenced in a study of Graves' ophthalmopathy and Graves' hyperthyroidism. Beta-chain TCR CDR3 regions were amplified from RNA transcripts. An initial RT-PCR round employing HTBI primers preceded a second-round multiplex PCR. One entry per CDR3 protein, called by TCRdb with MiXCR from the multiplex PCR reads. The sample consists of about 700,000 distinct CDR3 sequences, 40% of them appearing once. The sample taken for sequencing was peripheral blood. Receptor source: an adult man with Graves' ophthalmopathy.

The CDR3 sequence is CASSLELAGTSTDTQYF. The CDR3 DNA reads TGTGCCAGCAGCTTGGAACTAGCGGGGACTAGCACAGATACGCAGTATTTT. The chain links TRBV5-6 to TRBJ2-3; TRBD2 aligns across 10 bases. Germline values: CDR1 SGHDT, CDR2 YYEEEE. This CDR3 region has 17 residues. V gave up 0 bases and J gave up 0 bases; unmatched junction bases: 4. Complete variable domain (other parts from reference TRBV5-6 and TRBJ2-3): DAGVTQSPTHLIKTRGQQVTLRCSPKSGHDTVSWYQQALGQGPQFIFQYYEEEERQRGNFPDRFSGHQFPNYSSELNVNALLLGDSALYLCASSLELAGTSTDTQYFGPGTRLTVL.

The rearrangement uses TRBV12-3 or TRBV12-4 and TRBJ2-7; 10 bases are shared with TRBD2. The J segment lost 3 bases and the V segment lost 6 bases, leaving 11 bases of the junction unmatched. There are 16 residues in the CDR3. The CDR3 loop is CASSLGGLAARYEQYF. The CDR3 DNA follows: TGTGCCAGCAGCTTGGGTGGACTAGCGGCCCGCTACGAGCAGTACTTC.

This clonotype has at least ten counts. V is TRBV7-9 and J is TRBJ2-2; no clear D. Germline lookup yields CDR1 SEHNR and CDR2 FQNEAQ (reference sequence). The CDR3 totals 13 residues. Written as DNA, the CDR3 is TGTGCTAGGATGTCACCGAACACCGGGGAGCTGTTTTTT. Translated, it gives CARMSPNTGELFF.

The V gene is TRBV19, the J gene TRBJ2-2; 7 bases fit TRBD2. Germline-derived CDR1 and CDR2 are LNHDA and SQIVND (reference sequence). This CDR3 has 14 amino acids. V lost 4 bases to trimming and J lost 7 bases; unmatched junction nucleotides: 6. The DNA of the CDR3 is TGTGCCAGTAGTACCGCGGGGGAGGTCGGGGAGCTGTTTTTT. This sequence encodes CASSTAGEVGELFF.

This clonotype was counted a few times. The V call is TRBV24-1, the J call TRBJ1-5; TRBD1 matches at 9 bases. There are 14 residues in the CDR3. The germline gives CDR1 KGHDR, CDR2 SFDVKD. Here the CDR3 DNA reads TGTGCTAGAGAGGGACAGGGAAACAATCAGCCCCAGCATTTT. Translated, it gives CAREGQGNNQPQHF.

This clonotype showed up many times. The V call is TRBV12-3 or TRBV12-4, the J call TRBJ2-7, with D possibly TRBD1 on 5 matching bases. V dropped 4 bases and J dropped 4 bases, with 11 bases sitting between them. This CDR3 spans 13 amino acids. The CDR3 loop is CASSSGQPYEQYF. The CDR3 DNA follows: TGTGCCAGCAGTTCCGGACAACCATACGAGCAGTACTTC.

The CDR3 DNA reads as TGTGCCAGCAGCTTAGTGGGTGCCACGGGGGAGCAGTACTTC. Its protein product is CASSLVGATGEQYF. The chain joins TRBV7-9 to TRBJ2-7, with D possibly TRBD2 on 5 matching bases. The V end was cut by 1 base, the J end by 7 bases, with 14 bases between. This CDR3 spans 14 amino acids. Germline assignment: CDR1 SEHNR and CDR2 FQNEAQ (reference sequence).

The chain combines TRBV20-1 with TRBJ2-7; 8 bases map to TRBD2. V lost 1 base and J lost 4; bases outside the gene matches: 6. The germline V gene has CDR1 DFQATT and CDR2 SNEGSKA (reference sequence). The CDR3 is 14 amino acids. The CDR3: CSARGAGRGYEQYF. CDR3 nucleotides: TGCAGTGCTAGAGGGGCCGGGAGGGGGTACGAGCAGTACTTC.

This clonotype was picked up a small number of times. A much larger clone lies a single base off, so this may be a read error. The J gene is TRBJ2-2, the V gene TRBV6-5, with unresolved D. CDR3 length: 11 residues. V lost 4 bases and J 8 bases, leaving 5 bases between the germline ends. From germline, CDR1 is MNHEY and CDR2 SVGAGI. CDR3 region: CASSSQGELFF. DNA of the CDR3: TGTGCCAGCAGTTCCCAGGGGGAGCTGTTTTTT.

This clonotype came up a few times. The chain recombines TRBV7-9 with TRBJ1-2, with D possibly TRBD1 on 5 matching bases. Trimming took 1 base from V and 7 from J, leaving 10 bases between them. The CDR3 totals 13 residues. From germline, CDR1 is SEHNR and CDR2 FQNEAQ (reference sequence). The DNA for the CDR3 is TGTGCCAGCAGCTTAGGGCAGGGCTCTGGCTACACCTTC. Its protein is CASSLGQGSGYTF.

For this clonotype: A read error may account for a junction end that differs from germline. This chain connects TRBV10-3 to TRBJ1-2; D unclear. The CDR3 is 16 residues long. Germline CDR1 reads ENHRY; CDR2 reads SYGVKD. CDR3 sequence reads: CASSLLPRLGIYGYTF. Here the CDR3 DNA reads TGTGCCAGCAGTTTATTACCCAGGTTAGGGATCTATGGCTACACCTTC.

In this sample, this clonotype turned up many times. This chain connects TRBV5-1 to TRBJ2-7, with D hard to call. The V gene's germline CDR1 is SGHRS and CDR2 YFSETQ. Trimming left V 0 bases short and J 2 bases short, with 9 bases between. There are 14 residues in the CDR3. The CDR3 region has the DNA TGCGCCAGCAGCTTGGAGTCCGGCACCTACGAGCAGTACTTC. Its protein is CASSLESGTYEQYF.

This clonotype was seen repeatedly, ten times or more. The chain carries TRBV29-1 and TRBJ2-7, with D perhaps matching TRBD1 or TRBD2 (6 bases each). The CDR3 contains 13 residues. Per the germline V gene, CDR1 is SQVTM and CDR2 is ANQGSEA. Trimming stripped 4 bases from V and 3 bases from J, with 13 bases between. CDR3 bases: TGCAGCGTTGTAGAGGGGGGCCTCTACGAGCAGTACTTC. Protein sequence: CSVVEGGLYEQYF.

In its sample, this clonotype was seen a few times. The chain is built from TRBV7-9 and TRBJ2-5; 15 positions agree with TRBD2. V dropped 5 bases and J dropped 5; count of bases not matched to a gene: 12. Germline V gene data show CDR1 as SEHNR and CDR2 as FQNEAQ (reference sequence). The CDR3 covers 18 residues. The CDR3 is CASSPRRTSGGAGETQYF. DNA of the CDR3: TGTGCCAGCAGCCCCCGCCGGACTAGCGGGGGGGCCGGGGAGACCCAGTACTTC.

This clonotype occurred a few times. The CDR3 DNA reads TGTGCCACCAGTGACCCACGCGGGACCGGGGCCTACGAGCAGTACTTC. Residues: CATSDPRGTGAYEQYF. V gene TRBV24-1 combines with J gene TRBJ2-7; tentatively, D is TRBD2 (6 bases). Trimming took 4 bases from V and 2 from J, leaving 17 bases between them. There are 16 residues in the CDR3. In germline, CDR1 is KGHDR, CDR2 SFDVKD.

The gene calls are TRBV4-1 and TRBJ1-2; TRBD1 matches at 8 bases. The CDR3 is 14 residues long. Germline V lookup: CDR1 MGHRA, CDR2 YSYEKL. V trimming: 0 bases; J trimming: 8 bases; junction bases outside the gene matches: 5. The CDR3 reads CASSQDQGQGGYTF. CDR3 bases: TGCGCCAGCAGCCAAGATCAAGGACAGGGCGGCTACACCTTC.

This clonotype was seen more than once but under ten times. The CDR3 sequence is CASTRATGTQYF. The CDR3 DNA reads TGTGCCAGCACCAGGGCCACTGGGACCCAGTACTTC. The chain carries TRBV12-3 or TRBV12-4 and TRBJ2-5, with D possibly TRBD1 on 5 matching bases. With 7 bases removed from V and 7 bases from J, the gap between germline ends came to 13 bases. The CDR3 sequence is 12 residues long.

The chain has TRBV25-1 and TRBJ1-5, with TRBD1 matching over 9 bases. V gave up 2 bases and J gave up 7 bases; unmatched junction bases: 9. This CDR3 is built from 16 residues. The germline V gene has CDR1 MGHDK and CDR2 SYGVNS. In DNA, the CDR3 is TGTGCCAGCAGTGAAAAGGGACAGGGTTTACGGCAGCCCCAGCATTTT. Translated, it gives CASSEKGQGLRQPQHF. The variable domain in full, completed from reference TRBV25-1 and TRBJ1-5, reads EADIYQTPRYLVIGTGKKITLECSQTMGHDKMYWYQQDPGMELHLIHYSYGVNSTEKGDLSSESTVSRIRTEHFPLTLESARPSHTSQYLCASSEKGQGLRQPQHFGDGTRLSIL.

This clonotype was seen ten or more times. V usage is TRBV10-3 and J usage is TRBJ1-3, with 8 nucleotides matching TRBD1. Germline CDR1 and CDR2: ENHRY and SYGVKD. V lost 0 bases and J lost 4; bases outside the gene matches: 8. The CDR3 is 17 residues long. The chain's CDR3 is CAISESRDRPLGNTIYF. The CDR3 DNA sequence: TGTGCCATCAGTGAGTCAAGGGACAGGCCCCTGGGAAACACCATATATTTT.

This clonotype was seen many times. CDR3 sequence (DNA): TGTGCCAGCAGCTTAATGGCCAATCAGCCCCAGCATTTT. It encodes CASSLMANQPQHF. V and J are TRBV11-2 and TRBJ1-5, with D unclear. V lost 2 bases and J 3 bases, leaving 5 bases between the germline ends. Germline CDR1 reads SGHAT; CDR2 reads FQNNGV. This CDR3 region has 13 residues.

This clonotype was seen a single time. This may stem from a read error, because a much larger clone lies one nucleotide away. CDR3 residues: CATSDPGQGQEAQYF. For the CDR3, the DNA is TGTGCCACCAGTGATCCCGGGCAGGGTCAAGAGGCCCAGTACTTC. This rearrangement joins TRBV24-1 to TRBJ2-5; possible D gene TRBD1, 5 bases. CDR3 length equals 15 residues. Germline V CDR1 and CDR2: KGHDR, SFDVKD.

The CDR3 coding sequence is TGTGCCAGCGGGGCCACTCGAGGCAACTATGGCTACACCTTC. Amino acids: CASGATRGNYGYTF. The J gene is TRBJ1-2, the V gene TRBV19; D might be TRBD1 (5 bases). CDR3 length equals 14 residues. Germline CDR1 and CDR2: LNHDA and SQIVND (reference sequence). V was cut by 9 bases and J by 2 bases, with 16 bases left in between.

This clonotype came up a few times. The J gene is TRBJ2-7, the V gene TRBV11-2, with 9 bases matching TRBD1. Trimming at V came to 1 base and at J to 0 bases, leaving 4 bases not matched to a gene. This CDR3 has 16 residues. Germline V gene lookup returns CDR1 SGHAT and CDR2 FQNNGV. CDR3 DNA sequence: TGTGCCAGCAGCTTAGTCGGGACAGGGCCCTCCTACGAGCAGTACTTC. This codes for CASSLVGTGPSYEQYF.

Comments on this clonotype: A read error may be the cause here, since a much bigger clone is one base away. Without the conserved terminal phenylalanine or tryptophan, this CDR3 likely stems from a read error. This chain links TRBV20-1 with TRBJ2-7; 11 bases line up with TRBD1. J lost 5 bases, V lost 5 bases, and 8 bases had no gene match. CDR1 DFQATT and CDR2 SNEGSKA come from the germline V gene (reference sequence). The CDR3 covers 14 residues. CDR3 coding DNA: TGCAGTGCTGGACAGGGGGCATCGCTGGACGAGCAGTACTGC. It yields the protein CSAGQGASLDEQYC.

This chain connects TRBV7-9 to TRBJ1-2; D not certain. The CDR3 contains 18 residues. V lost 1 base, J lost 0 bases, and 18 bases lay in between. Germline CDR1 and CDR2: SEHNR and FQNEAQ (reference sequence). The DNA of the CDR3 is TGTGCCAGCAGCTTAGTAGGACCGCCCGGACCTCCTAACTATGGCTACACCTTC. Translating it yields CASSLVGPPGPPNYGYTF.

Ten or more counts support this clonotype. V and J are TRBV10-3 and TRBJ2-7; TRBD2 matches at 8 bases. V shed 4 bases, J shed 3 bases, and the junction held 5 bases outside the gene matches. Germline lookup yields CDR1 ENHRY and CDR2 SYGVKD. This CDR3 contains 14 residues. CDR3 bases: TGTGCCATCAGTGCGGCGGGAGGCAGCTACGAGCAGTACTTC. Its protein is CAISAAGGSYEQYF.

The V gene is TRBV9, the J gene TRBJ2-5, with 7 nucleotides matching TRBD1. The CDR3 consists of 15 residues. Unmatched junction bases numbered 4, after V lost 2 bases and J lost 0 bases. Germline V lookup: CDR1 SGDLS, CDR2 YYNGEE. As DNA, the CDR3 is TGTGCCAGCAGCGTGAGGGGACAGCACCAAGAGACCCAGTACTTC. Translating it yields CASSVRGQHQETQYF.

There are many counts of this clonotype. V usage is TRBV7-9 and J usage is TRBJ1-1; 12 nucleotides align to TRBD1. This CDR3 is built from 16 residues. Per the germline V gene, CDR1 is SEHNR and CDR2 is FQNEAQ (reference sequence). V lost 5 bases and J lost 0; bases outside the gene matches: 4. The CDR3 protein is CASSLGTGGLNTEAFF. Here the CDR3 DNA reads TGTGCCAGCAGCCTCGGGACAGGGGGCTTGAACACTGAAGCTTTCTTT.

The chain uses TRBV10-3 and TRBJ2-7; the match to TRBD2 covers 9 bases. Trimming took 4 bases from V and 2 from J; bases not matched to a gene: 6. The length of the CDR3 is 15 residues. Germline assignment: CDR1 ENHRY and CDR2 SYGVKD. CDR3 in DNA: TGTGCCATCAGTGCGTATAGCGGGGGAGCCTACGAGCAGTACTTC. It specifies CAISAYSGGAYEQYF.

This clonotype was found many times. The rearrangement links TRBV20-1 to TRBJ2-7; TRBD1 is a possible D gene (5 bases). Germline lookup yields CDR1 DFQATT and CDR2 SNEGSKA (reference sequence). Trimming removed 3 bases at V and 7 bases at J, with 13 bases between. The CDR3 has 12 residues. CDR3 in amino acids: CSASTRVGEQYF. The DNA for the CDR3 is TGCAGTGCTAGTACCAGGGTGGGTGAGCAGTACTTC.

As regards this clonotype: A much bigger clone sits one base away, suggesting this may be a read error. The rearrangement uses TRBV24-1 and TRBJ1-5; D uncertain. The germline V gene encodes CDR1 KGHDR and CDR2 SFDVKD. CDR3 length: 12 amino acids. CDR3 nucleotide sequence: TGTGCCACCAGCAGACCCAATCGGCCCCAGCATTTT. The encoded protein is CATSRPNRPQHF.

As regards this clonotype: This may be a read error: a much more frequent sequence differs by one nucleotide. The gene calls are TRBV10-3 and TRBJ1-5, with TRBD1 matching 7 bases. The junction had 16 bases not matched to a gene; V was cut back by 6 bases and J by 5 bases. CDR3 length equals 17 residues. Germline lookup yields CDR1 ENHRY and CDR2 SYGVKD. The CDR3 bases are TGTGCCATCAGCGACCGCCAGATACAGGGGACCCATCAGCCCCAGCATTTT. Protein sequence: CAISDRQIQGTHQPQHF.